Presented here are 10 T cell receptor beta chains from one specimen sequenced in a study of neurological immune-mediated disorders. Via MiXCR, TCRdb re-called the 5' RACE reads, giving one row per CDR3 protein. The sample includes about 53,000 distinct CDR3 sequences, under 4.5% of them seen just once. Sequences were obtained from PBMCs. These receptors were collected from a woman aged 25 to 39 with multiple sclerosis.

This clonotype was seen ten or more times. The chain couples TRBV29-1 to TRBJ1-5; D is unresolved. This CDR3 spans 13 amino acids. With 5 bases removed from V and 11 bases from J, the gap between germline ends came to 19 bases. Germline CDR1 is SQVTM and CDR2 is ANQGSEA. DNA for the CDR3: TGCAGCGTTAAGACACTCCAATTAGTGGCCCAGCATTTT. Its protein is CSVKTLQLVAQHF. The full variable domain, rest sourced from reference TRBV29-1 and TRBJ1-5, is SAVISQKPSRDICQRGTSLTIQCQVDSQVTMMFWYRQQPGQSLTLIATANQGSEATYESGFVIDKFPISRPNLTFSTLTVSNMSPEDSSIYLCSVKTLQLVAQHFGDGTRLSIL.

In its sample, this clonotype was seen many times. This sequence joins TRBV12-3 or TRBV12-4 and TRBJ2-3; no reliable D call. Trimming cost V 6 bases and J 2 bases, with 6 bases left between them. There are 12 residues in the CDR3. CDR3 amino acids: CASRLFTDTQYF. The CDR3 DNA is TGTGCCAGCAGGTTATTCACAGATACGCAGTATTTT.

This clonotype was seen ten or more times. The chain links TRBV7-2 to TRBJ1-5; D is perhaps TRBD1 (6 bases). This CDR3 has 12 residues. The germline V gene encodes CDR1 SGHTA and CDR2 FQGNSA. Deletions cut 5 bases from V and 5 bases from J, with 7 bases between. CDR3 nucleotide sequence: TGTGCCAGCAGCACAGGGTATCAGCCCCAGCATTTT. This sequence encodes CASSTGYQPQHF.

This clonotype was counted at least ten times. This rearrangement joins TRBV6-2 or TRBV6-3 to TRBJ1-1; D is perhaps TRBD1 (6 bases). V lost 6 bases and J 0 bases, leaving 11 bases between the germline ends. The CDR3 has 14 amino acids. Germline lookup yields CDR1 MNHEY and CDR2 SVGEGT. CDR3: CASSPQGVNTEAFF. The CDR3 DNA is TGTGCCAGCAGCCCACAGGGTGTGAACACTGAAGCTTTCTTT.

Details on this clonotype: A much larger clone sits a single nucleotide away, making a read error possible. The chain employs TRBV7-6 and TRBJ1-6, with D tentatively TRBD1 (5 bases). The V end lost 6 bases, the J end lost 9 bases, and 9 bases lay between the germline ends. CDR1 is SGHVS, CDR2 FNYEAQ, per germline. This CDR3 is built from 12 residues. The CDR3 DNA sequence: TGTGCCAGCAGTAATAGGGGTTCACCCCTCCACTTT. As protein: CASSNRGSPLHF.

This clonotype appeared many times. The rearrangement joins TRBV3-1 to TRBJ2-7, with 9 positions matching TRBD1. Germline CDR1 is LGHDT and CDR2 is YNNKEL (reference sequence). The V and J ends lost 4 bases and 4 bases, in that order; junction bases with no gene match: 11. The CDR3 is 16 residues long. CDR3 bases: TGTGCCAGCAGCCTTAGACCGGGACAGGGTAATTACGAGCAGTACTTC. It codes for CASSLRPGQGNYEQYF.

There are many counts of this clonotype. This chain links TRBV4-1 with TRBJ2-4; TRBD1 matches at 7 bases. V trimming: 1 base; J trimming: 8 bases; junction bases outside the gene matches: 2. Germline V CDR1 and CDR2: MGHRA, YSYEKL. This CDR3 comprises 13 residues. CDR3: CASSQVQGHIQYF. Written as DNA, the CDR3 is TGCGCCAGCAGCCAAGTACAGGGGCACATTCAGTACTTC.

The chain combines TRBV7-3 with TRBJ1-1, with D unclear. CDR1 and CDR2 from the germline V gene are SGHTA and FQGTGA. V gave up 6 bases and J gave up 4 bases, with 18 bases separating them. The CDR3 covers 15 residues. The CDR3 here is CASRVIPKRGTEAFF. The CDR3 DNA reads TGTGCCAGCAGGGTGATACCCAAGCGTGGCACTGAAGCTTTCTTT.

This clonotype has at least ten counts. The V and J genes are TRBV20-1 and TRBJ1-5; D remains ambiguous. CDR3 length: 12 amino acids. V dropped 6 bases and J dropped 7 bases, with 13 bases sitting between them. Germline V gives CDR1 DFQATT, CDR2 SNEGSKA (reference sequence). CDR3 sequence (DNA): TGCAGTGCCCTTCGGGGAAGCCAGCCCCAGCATTTT. Amino acids: CSALRGSQPQHF.

There are a few counts of this clonotype. This rearrangement joins TRBV12-3 or TRBV12-4 to TRBJ2-1; the match to TRBD2 covers 11 bases. CDR3 length: 14 residues. J was trimmed by 12 bases and V by 7 bases; bases with no gene match: 11. CDR3 sequence reads: CASMGSGRAYGQFF. The CDR3 nucleotides read TGTGCCAGCATGGGTAGCGGGAGGGCCTACGGGCAGTTCTTC.